Listed here are 17 T cell receptor beta chains from one sample, sequenced in a study of T and B cells in COVID-19 patients. From blood, about 240-550 ng of genomic DNA served as TRB template. Multiplex PCR with BIOMED2 TRB-A/B primer pools amplified TRB rearrangements. TCRdb passed the multiplex PCR reads through MiXCR, listing each CDR3 protein once. The sample yields about 15,000 distinct CDR3 sequences, 25% to 30% seen once. What was sequenced was blood. These TCRs come from a human donor who had recovered from COVID-19.

The chain employs TRBV5-1 and TRBJ2-3; D possibly corresponds to TRBD1 (5 bases). Trimming stripped 4 bases from V and 2 bases from J, with 14 bases between. This CDR3 has 15 residues. CDR1 is SGHRS, CDR2 YFSETQ, per germline. CDR3 DNA sequence: TGCGCCAGCAGCCATCGACAGAGAATCACAGATACGCAGTATTTT. Its protein product is CASSHRQRITDTQYF. The whole variable domain, remainder taken from reference TRBV5-1 and TRBJ2-3, is KAGVTQTPRYLIKTRGQQVTLSCSPISGHRSVSWYQQTPGQGLQFLFEYFSETQRNKGNFPGRFSGRQFSNSRSEMNVSTLELGDSALYLCASSHRQRITDTQYFGPGTRLTVL.

V is TRBV6-1 and J is TRBJ2-3; tentative D call: TRBD2 (5 bases). Germline loops: CDR1 MNHNS, CDR2 SASEGT. Trimming took 7 bases from V and 2 from J, leaving 16 bases between them. The CDR3 length is 15 residues. The CDR3 is CASTLTGSFTDTQYF. The DNA of the CDR3 is TGTGCCAGCACCCTGACTGGGAGCTTCACAGATACGCAGTATTTT.

This clonotype has just a few counts. The chain joins TRBV7-2 to TRBJ1-4, with 9 positions matching TRBD1. Germline values: CDR1 SGHTA, CDR2 FQGNSA. CDR3 length equals 16 residues. J lost 1 base, V lost 5 bases, and 5 bases had no gene match. The CDR3 DNA is TGTGCCAGCAGCAAATACAGGGGGCAAACTAATGAAAAACTGTTTTTT. Amino acids: CASSKYRGQTNEKLFF.

The chain recombines TRBV5-1 with TRBJ2-2; D ambiguous. The CDR3 consists of 14 residues. Trimming shortened V by 0 bases and J by 2 bases, and 5 bases separated the two germline ends. The germline V gene has CDR1 SGHRS and CDR2 YFSETQ. CDR3: CASSLVSNTGELFF. In DNA form, the CDR3 reads TGCGCCAGCAGCTTGGTCAGCAACACCGGGGAGCTGTTTTTT.

Relative to its sample, this clonotype is medium-sized. The gene calls are TRBV29-1 and TRBJ2-7; 12 nucleotides agree with TRBD1. The J segment lost 4 bases and the V segment lost 7 bases, leaving 8 bases of the junction unmatched. CDR3 length: 14 residues. Per germline, CDR1 SQVTM and CDR2 ANQGSEA. The CDR3 DNA reads as TGCAGCGCCCTTGGGGACAGGGGGCAGTACGAGCAGTACTTC. This gives the protein CSALGDRGQYEQYF.

The gene calls are TRBV10-3 and TRBJ1-4; no reliable D call. V shed 3 bases and J shed 3 bases, with 8 bases lying between them. Germline CDR1 reads ENHRY; CDR2 reads SYGVKD. The CDR3 has 14 amino acids. CDR3 nucleotide sequence: TGTGCCATCAGTGACGGCGGATCTAATGAAAAACTGTTTTTT. It codes for CAISDGGSNEKLFF.

The CDR3 reads CASSLGKGRMETQYF. The CDR3 bases are TGTGCCAGCAGCTTGGGAAAGGGACGAATGGAGACCCAGTACTTC. This sequence joins TRBV5-6 and TRBJ2-5; D assignment may be TRBD1 or TRBD2 (5 bases each). The length of the CDR3 is 15 residues. With 0 bases removed from V and 5 bases from J, the gap between germline ends came to 14 bases. Germline CDR1 SGHDT, CDR2 YYEEEE.

This clonotype was picked up a small number of times. This chain connects TRBV6-2 or TRBV6-3 to TRBJ1-2; a possible D gene is TRBD1 (6 bases). The germline V and J ends were trimmed by 6 bases and 6 bases, with 14 bases remaining between them. This CDR3 comprises 13 residues. From germline, CDR1 is MNHEY and CDR2 SVGEGT. The CDR3 DNA sequence: TGTGCCAGCAGCTACGGGGAGGGGGATGGCTACACCTTC. Amino acid sequence: CASSYGEGDGYTF.

This clonotype was seen many times. CDR3 protein: CASTGGTDTQYF. DNA for the CDR3: TGTGCCAGTACGGGGGGCACAGATACGCAGTATTTT. The rearrangement joins TRBV10-3 to TRBJ2-3, with D perhaps matching TRBD2 (6 bases). The CDR3 has 12 amino acids. Germline V gene sequence: CDR1 ENHRY, CDR2 SYGVKD. The germline V and J ends were trimmed by 10 bases and 1 base, with 9 bases remaining between them.

J is TRBJ2-2 and V is TRBV7-2; 9 nucleotides line up with TRBD2. Germline-derived CDR1 and CDR2 are SGHTA and FQGNSA. The CDR3 length is 19 residues. The J segment lost 3 bases and the V segment lost 3 bases, leaving 14 bases of the junction unmatched. CDR3 region: CASSLGGGLAGSYTGELFF. The DNA for the CDR3 is TGTGCCAGCAGCTTGGGGGGTGGGCTAGCGGGGTCTTACACCGGGGAGCTGTTTTTT. Using reference TRBV7-2 and TRBJ2-2 for the parts outside the CDR3, the full variable domain is GAGVSQSPSNKVTEKGKDVELRCDPISGHTALYWYRQSLGQGLEFLIYFQGNSAPDKSGLPSDRFSAERTGGSVSTLTIQRTQQEDSAVYLCASSLGGGLAGSYTGELFFGEGSRLTVL.

The chain couples TRBV6-1 to TRBJ2-7; 12 bases agree with TRBD2. Germline V gene sequence: CDR1 MNHNS, CDR2 SASEGT. V dropped 4 bases and J dropped 3; count of bases not matched to a gene: 4. CDR3 length: 15 residues. In DNA form, the CDR3 reads TGTGCCAGCAGTGTACTAGCGGGGGGCCACTACGAGCAGTACTTC. Its protein product is CASSVLAGGHYEQYF.

A word on this clonotype: A much larger clone lies one base from this, so it may be a read error. The chain is built from TRBV29-1 and TRBJ1-2; D is uncertain. Germline V lookup: CDR1 SQVTM, CDR2 ANQGSEA. Trimming pared 6 bases from V and 1 base from J, leaving 6 bases between. This CDR3 is built from 11 residues. The CDR3 loop is CSVHGNYGYTF. In nucleotides, the CDR3 is TGCAGCGTGCACGGTAACTATGGCTACACCTTC. Together with reference TRBV29-1 and TRBJ1-2, the CDR3 gives the full variable domain: SAVISQKPSRDICQRGTSLTIQCQVDSQVTMMFWYRQQPGQSLTLIATANQGSEATYESGFVIDKFPISRPNLTFSTLTVSNMSPEDSSIYLCSVHGNYGYTFGSGTRLTVV.

This clonotype turned up a few times. V and J are TRBV4-3 and TRBJ1-6, with no clear D. V lost 1 base and J lost 5, with 9 bases in between. CDR3 length equals 15 residues. Germline CDR1 reads LGHNA; CDR2 reads YSLEER. Here the CDR3 DNA reads TGCGCCAGCAGCCAAGTGGGGAGGGATAATTCACCCCTCCACTTT. Its protein is CASSQVGRDNSPLHF.

This chain links TRBV14 with TRBJ2-2; maybe TRBD1 (5 bases). CDR3 length equals 15 residues. Germline values: CDR1 SGHDN, CDR2 FVKESK. The V and J ends lost 0 bases and 6 bases respectively, with 11 bases between them. The CDR3 region has the DNA TGTGCCAGCAGCCAAGATCACCGACAGTCCGGGGAGCTGTTTTTT. Protein: CASSQDHRQSGELFF.

This clonotype was seen more than once but under ten times. V is TRBV6-4 and J is TRBJ2-2; the D gene is possibly TRBD2 (5 bases). CDR1 and CDR2 (germline): MRHNA, SNTAGT. The germline V and J ends were trimmed by 6 bases and 1 base, with 6 bases remaining between them. The CDR3 extends over 13 amino acids. The CDR3 DNA reads TGTGCCAGCAGACGGGGGAACACCGGGGAGCTGTTTTTT. It is translated as CASRRGNTGELFF.

The rearrangement joins TRBV11-2 to TRBJ2-7, with TRBD1 matching over 11 bases. Losses at the gene ends were 4 bases for V and 4 bases for J; bases not matched to a gene: 6. The V gene's germline CDR1 is SGHAT and CDR2 FQNNGV. The CDR3 is made up of 15 amino acids. The CDR3 loop reads CASSYPGQGVYEQYF. The CDR3 DNA reads as TGTGCCAGCAGCTATCCGGGACAGGGGGTATACGAGCAGTACTTC.

This clonotype was seen repeatedly, ten times or more. The gene calls are TRBV18 and TRBJ2-5; 8 nucleotides line up with TRBD1. This CDR3 is 14 amino acids long. Germline CDR1 and CDR2: KGHSH and LQKENI. With 2 bases clipped from V and 4 bases from J, the junction kept 3 bases outside the gene matches. CDR3 nucleotides: TGTGCCAGCTCACCATCAGGGGGCGGAGAGACCCAGTACTTC. Protein sequence: CASSPSGGGETQYF.